This passage covers 23 T cell receptor beta chains from one sample sequenced in a study of patients and donors after allogeneic stem cell transplantation. TCRdb fed the RT-PCR reads into MiXCR, producing one record per CDR3 protein. The sample carries over 400,000 distinct CDR3 sequences, roughly 16% recorded once. Sequencing was done on a sample of blood, either unsorted or a sorted T cell fraction (not recorded which). The receptors come from a human donor who was either an allogeneic HSCT recipient or a stem cell or donor lymphocyte infusion donor (not recorded which). It is not recorded whose cells these are; they may come from a transplant donor.

There are a few counts of this clonotype. The V call is TRBV6-7, the J call TRBJ2-3; 9 bases fit TRBD1. TRBV6-7 falls under the ORF class, with uncertain function. V was pared by 7 bases and J by 3 bases, with 14 bases of the junction left unmatched. The length of the CDR3 is 17 residues. CDR3 residues: CASTLTGRDRETDTQYF. As DNA, the CDR3 is TGTGCCAGCACCCTTACGGGTCGGGACAGGGAAACAGATACGCAGTATTTT.

This clonotype came up a few times. The rearrangement uses TRBV11-1 and TRBJ2-3; D may be TRBD1 (6 bases). From germline, CDR1 is SGHAT and CDR2 FQDESV (reference sequence). Trimming pared 5 bases from V and 0 bases from J, leaving 21 bases between. The CDR3 has 18 residues. The CDR3: CASSDPSPWGPSTDTQYF. CDR3 DNA sequence: TGTGCCAGCAGCGACCCCAGCCCCTGGGGGCCGAGCACAGATACGCAGTATTTT.

In this sample, this clonotype turned up a few times. The genes are TRBV20-1 and TRBJ2-3; 8 nucleotides agree with TRBD2. The germline V gene encodes CDR1 DFQATT and CDR2 SNEGSKA (reference sequence). The CDR3 is made up of 15 amino acids. Unmatched junction bases numbered 10, after V lost 4 bases and J lost 4 bases. The CDR3 sequence: CSAIRPGLGADTQYF. Here the CDR3 DNA reads TGCAGTGCTATACGCCCGGGACTAGGCGCAGATACGCAGTATTTT.

The J gene is TRBJ2-7, the V gene TRBV18; 8 positions agree with TRBD2. Trimming at V came to 3 bases and at J to 6 bases, leaving 7 bases not matched to a gene. Germline V CDR1 and CDR2: KGHSH, LQKENI. The CDR3 totals 14 residues. The CDR3 protein is CASSPLTSDLEQYF. DNA for the CDR3: TGTGCCAGCTCACCGCTGACTAGCGACCTCGAGCAGTACTTC. Supplemented by reference TRBV18 and TRBJ2-7, the full variable domain reads NAGVMQNPRHLVRRRGQEARLRCSPMKGHSHVYWYRQLPEEGLKFMVYLQKENIIDESGMPKERFSAEFPKEGPSILRIQQVVRGDSAAYFCASSPLTSDLEQYFGPGTRLTVT.

The CDR3, as DNA: TGCGCCAGCAGCTCGGTTTTCAATGAGCAGTTCTTC. It translates to CASSSVFNEQFF. The V and J genes are TRBV5-1 and TRBJ2-1; D gene unclear. Trimming stripped 3 bases from V and 6 bases from J, with 7 bases between. The germline V gene has CDR1 SGHRS and CDR2 YFSETQ. The CDR3 has 12 amino acids.

The V gene is TRBV5-1, the J gene TRBJ1-1; tentative D call: TRBD1 (5 bases). This CDR3 has 15 residues. Germline loops: CDR1 SGHRS, CDR2 YFSETQ. Trimming removed 3 bases from V and 6 bases from J, with 18 bases in between. The CDR3 DNA is TGCGCCAGCAGCTCGAGGAATTCAGGGAGAGCTGAAGCTTTCTTT. It yields the protein CASSSRNSGRAEAFF.

The chain uses TRBV2 and TRBJ2-5; D could derive from TRBD1 or TRBD2 (5 bases each). Germline CDR1 SNHLY, CDR2 FYNNEI. This CDR3 has 11 residues. V lost 7 bases and J 5 bases, leaving 8 bases between the germline ends. The CDR3 protein is CASTWGETQYF. In DNA, the CDR3 is TGTGCCAGCACCTGGGGGGAGACCCAGTACTTC.

The V gene is TRBV11-2, the J gene TRBJ2-2, with TRBD2 matching over 8 bases. This CDR3 is built from 19 residues. The V and J ends lost 5 bases and 0 bases, in that order; junction bases with no gene match: 14. CDR1 and CDR2 from the germline V gene are SGHAT and FQNNGV. CDR3 bases: TGTGCCAGCAGCGCCCGTCGGGCCAGCGGGAGAGCGAACACCGGGGAGCTGTTTTTT. It codes for CASSARRASGRANTGELFF.

DNA for the CDR3: TGTGCCAGCAGCCGAGCGGGGGCCACCTACGAGCAGTACTTC. Its translation: CASSRAGATYEQYF. The chain combines TRBV3-1 with TRBJ2-7; 8 nucleotides align to TRBD2. V shed 4 bases, J shed 2 bases, and the junction held 4 bases outside the gene matches. The germline V gene has CDR1 LGHDT and CDR2 YNNKEL (reference sequence). There are 14 residues in the CDR3.

The V gene is TRBV12-3 or TRBV12-4, the J gene TRBJ2-2, with 8 bases lining up with TRBD1. V shed 6 bases, J shed 5 bases, and the junction held 11 bases outside the gene matches. The CDR3 contains 16 residues. In DNA form, the CDR3 reads TGTGCCAGCAGCCGGGGGACAGGACGGCGAACCGGGGAGCTGTTTTTT. This translates into CASSRGTGRRTGELFF.

The rearrangement links TRBV19 to TRBJ1-1; D is unresolved. V lost 7 bases, J lost 1 base, and 13 bases lay in between. From germline, CDR1 is LNHDA and CDR2 SQIVND (reference sequence). The CDR3 is made up of 14 amino acids. The CDR3 nucleotides read TGTGCCAGTAAAGGAACAATGGGGAACACTGAAGCTTTCTTT. Translated, it gives CASKGTMGNTEAFF.

This clonotype was counted a few times. V and J are TRBV5-5 and TRBJ2-7; TRBD1 or TRBD2 may be the D gene (5 bases each). This CDR3 comprises 16 residues. Germline CDR1 SGHKS, CDR2 YYEKEE (reference sequence). V was pared by 4 bases and J by 4 bases, with 21 bases between. The CDR3 DNA reads as TGTGCCAGCAGCGCCCCGCGGTCGACGGGGCAGTACGAGCAGTACTTC. This codes for CASSAPRSTGQYEQYF.

This clonotype was picked up many times. The chain joins TRBV5-1 to TRBJ2-7; 13 bases are shared with TRBD2. J was trimmed by 6 bases and V by 4 bases; bases with no gene match: 7. CDR3 size: 15 residues. Germline-derived CDR1 and CDR2 are SGHRS and YFSETQ. The chain's CDR3 is CASSGGLAGSLEQYF. The CDR3 DNA sequence: TGCGCCAGCAGCGGGGGACTAGCGGGAAGCCTCGAGCAGTACTTC.

This clonotype was recorded a few times. The chain couples TRBV28 to TRBJ2-5, with 7 bases matching TRBD1. Germline V gene lookup returns CDR1 MDHEN and CDR2 SYDVKM. V trimming: 6 bases; J trimming: 3 bases; junction bases outside the gene matches: 16. The CDR3 length is 17 residues. The CDR3 is CASRPLGGQGEKETQYF. The CDR3 DNA sequence: TGTGCCAGCAGGCCGCTAGGGGGCCAGGGTGAAAAAGAGACCCAGTACTTC. Full variable domain (missing parts from reference TRBV28 and TRBJ2-5): DVKVTQSSRYLVKRTGEKVFLECVQDMDHENMFWYRQDPGLGLRLIYFSYDVKMKEKGDIPEGYSVSREKKERFSLILESASTNQTSMYLCASRPLGGQGEKETQYFGPGTRLLVL.

The chain links TRBV6-5 to TRBJ2-1; either TRBD1 or TRBD2 may supply D (5 bases each). This CDR3 has 11 amino acids. CDR1 and CDR2 (germline): MNHEY, SVGAGI. Trimming left V 6 bases short and J 9 bases short, with 9 bases between. CDR3 in DNA: TGTGCCAGCAGGGGGGAGTTTGAGCAGTTCTTC. Amino acid sequence: CASRGEFEQFF.

V gene TRBV4-1 combines with J gene TRBJ1-1; possibly TRBD1 for D (5 bases). Germline V gene sequence: CDR1 MGHRA, CDR2 YSYEKL. V shed 0 bases and J shed 0 bases, with 11 bases lying between them. The CDR3 contains 16 residues. The CDR3 region is CASSQDGGVMNTEAFF. Here the CDR3 DNA reads TGCGCCAGCAGCCAAGATGGGGGGGTAATGAACACTGAAGCTTTCTTT.

This clonotype has more than one count but fewer than ten. J is TRBJ1-2 and V is TRBV7-9; TRBD1 might be the D (5 bases). The CDR3 has 14 amino acids. V was trimmed by 2 bases and J by 2 bases, leaving 9 bases between them. Germline V gene data show CDR1 as SEHNR and CDR2 as FQNEAQ (reference sequence). The DNA for the CDR3 is TGTGCCAGCAGCTTAATGGGGCAGAACTATGGCTACACCTTC. Its protein product is CASSLMGQNYGYTF.

This clonotype was detected many times. The chain uses TRBV19 and TRBJ2-1, with 8 nucleotides matching TRBD2. The CDR3 consists of 14 residues. V gave up 7 bases and J gave up 1 base; unmatched junction bases: 3. Looked up from germline, CDR1 is LNHDA and CDR2 is SQIVND (reference sequence). CDR3 residues: CASKSGSSYNEQFF. CDR3 sequence (DNA): TGTGCCAGTAAGAGCGGGAGTTCCTACAATGAGCAGTTCTTC.

This clonotype has only a few counts. The chain employs TRBV15 and TRBJ1-2; 7 bases line up with TRBD1. This CDR3 region has 15 residues. The junction had 4 bases not matched to a gene; V was cut back by 3 bases and J by 0 bases. Germline V gene lookup returns CDR1 LNHNV and CDR2 YYDKDF (reference sequence). This CDR3 is CATSRRDSTNYGYTF. CDR3 coding DNA: TGTGCCACCAGCAGGCGGGACAGTACTAACTATGGCTACACCTTC.

This chain joins TRBV7-2 and TRBJ2-4; no definite D call. V was pared by 1 base and J by 6 bases, with 4 bases between. The CDR3 runs 12 residues. The germline V gene encodes CDR1 SGHTA and CDR2 FQGNSA. The CDR3 loop reads CASSLERNIQYF. CDR3 nucleotides: TGTGCCAGCAGCTTAGAACGAAACATTCAGTACTTC.

In its sample, this clonotype was seen a few times. The chain uses TRBV4-1 and TRBJ1-1, with D unclear. Looked up from germline, CDR1 is MGHRA and CDR2 is YSYEKL. V was cut by 0 bases and J by 7 bases, with 15 bases left in between. The CDR3 runs to 15 residues. CDR3 sequence (DNA): TGCGCCAGCAGCCAAGAACGAAGGGTTCCACATGAAGCTTTCTTT. This sequence encodes CASSQERRVPHEAFF.

There are a few counts of this clonotype. The V call is TRBV7-9, the J call TRBJ1-6, with D perhaps matching TRBD1 (5 bases). V was pared by 2 bases and J by 7 bases, with 12 bases between. The CDR3 totals 15 residues. CDR1 SEHNR and CDR2 FQNEAQ come from the germline V gene (reference sequence). The CDR3 DNA follows: TGTGCCAGCAGCTTATCCCCAGGGCCCAATTCACCCCTCCACTTT. This gives the protein CASSLSPGPNSPLHF. The full variable domain, its missing parts supplied by reference TRBV7-9 and TRBJ1-6, is DTGVSQNPRHKITKRGQNVTFRCDPISEHNRLYWYRQTLGQGPEFLTYFQNEAQLEKSRLLSDRFSAERPKGSFSTLEIQRTEQGDSAMYLCASSLSPGPNSPLHFGNGTRLTVT.

The chain uses TRBV7-9 and TRBJ2-7; a possible D gene is TRBD1 (7 bases). Germline V gene data show CDR1 as SEHNR and CDR2 as FQNEAQ (reference sequence). V lost 0 bases, J lost 3 bases, and 12 bases lay in between. The CDR3 has 15 amino acids. Here the CDR3 DNA reads TGTGCCAGCAGCTTAGCGCGGGACAGCGACTACGAGCAGTACTTC. This translates into CASSLARDSDYEQYF. The full variable domain, with the rest looked up from reference TRBV7-9 and TRBJ2-7, is DTGVSQNPRHKITKRGQNVTFRCDPISEHNRLYWYRQTLGQGPEFLTYFQNEAQLEKSRLLSDRFSAERPKGSFSTLEIQRTEQGDSAMYLCASSLARDSDYEQYFGPGTRLTVT.